Each of the 9 T cell receptor beta chains below was sequenced from the same sample in a study of cytomegalovirus exposure and HLA in healthy donors (dated by TCRdb to the late 2010s). Library generation was performed with the immunoSEQ multiplex PCR assay. For the multiplex PCR, a mixture combining 60 forward primers for TCR Vbeta segments and 13 reverse primers for TCR Jbeta segments was used. TCRdb took this table from immuneACCESS and kept in-frame rearrangements with V and J called. Such tables lack part of the clones; where checked against another copy, unresolved V genes explain under half of the gap, and the rest is unexplained. In all, the sample holds about 160,000 clones, and 70% to 80% of those were seen once. 8% to 10% of the sample belongs to the ten largest clones. Input material: PBMCs. Receptors originate from a man aged 18 to 35 in good health and CMV-seropositive.

V usage is TRBV7-2 and J usage is TRBJ1-1; 7 nucleotides agree with TRBD1. V trimming: 5 bases; J trimming: 3 bases; junction bases outside the gene matches: 3. Germline V gene data show CDR1 as SGHTA and CDR2 as FQGNSA. The CDR3 is 13 residues long. CDR3 region: CASSRGPYTEAFF. The CDR3 bases are TGTGCCAGCAGCAGGGGGCCGTACACTGAAGCTTTCTTT.

The V gene is TRBV7-2, the J gene TRBJ2-3; TRBD2 aligns across 10 bases. Trimming cost V 4 bases and J 5 bases; bases outside gene matches: 9. Looked up from germline, CDR1 is SGHTA and CDR2 is FQGNSA. The CDR3 has 16 amino acids. CDR3: CASSSRSGGPVDTQYF. The CDR3 region has the DNA TGTGCCAGCAGCTCCCGTAGCGGGGGGCCCGTAGATACGCAGTATTTT.

This clone has only one observation. V usage is TRBV6-5 and J usage is TRBJ1-2; 7 nucleotides agree with TRBD1. V lost 4 bases and J lost 4; bases outside the gene matches: 9. The CDR3 is 15 amino acids. Per germline, CDR1 MNHEY and CDR2 SVGAGI. As DNA, the CDR3 is TGTGCCAGCAGTTCCCCGACAGGGAAAGGCTATGGCTACACCTTC. Encoded protein: CASSSPTGKGYGYTF.

The J gene is TRBJ1-3, the V gene TRBV13, with D hard to call. CDR1 PRHDT and CDR2 FYEKMQ come from the germline V gene (reference sequence). V was cut by 1 base and J by 0 bases, with 13 bases left in between. The CDR3 totals 17 residues. CDR3 sequence (DNA): TGTGCCAGCAGCTTAGTGTCAGCCGGACTCTCTGGAAACACCATATATTTT. This gives the protein CASSLVSAGLSGNTIYF.

The chain uses TRBV5-1 and TRBJ1-2, with 9 bases lining up with TRBD1. Per germline, CDR1 SGHRS and CDR2 YFSETQ. Losses at the gene ends were 0 bases for V and 6 bases for J; bases not matched to a gene: 3. CDR3 size: 14 residues. For the CDR3, the DNA is TGCGCCAGCAGCTTGGGGGACAGGGCTGATGGCTACACCTTC. It specifies CASSLGDRADGYTF.

This chain uses TRBV6-5 with TRBJ2-7; D may be TRBD1 (6 bases). The germline V gene encodes CDR1 MNHEY and CDR2 SVGAGI. V shed 5 bases and J shed 5 bases, with 13 bases lying between them. There are 13 residues in the CDR3. The CDR3 DNA follows: TGTGCCAGCAGTCCTTCCCCAGGGGACGAGCAGTACTTC. This encodes CASSPSPGDEQYF.

The rearrangement joins TRBV14 to TRBJ1-6; D is undetermined. This CDR3 has 13 amino acids. V dropped 0 bases and J dropped 8 bases, with 5 bases sitting between them. Germline V gene sequence: CDR1 SGHDN, CDR2 FVKESK. The CDR3 protein is CASSQEDYSPLHF. The CDR3 nucleotides read TGTGCCAGCAGCCAAGAGGACTATTCACCCCTCCACTTT.

Here the CDR3 DNA reads TGTGCCAGCAGTGAAGCGGTTAGCGGAAGATACGAGCAGTACTTC. This codes for CASSEAVSGRYEQYF. The chain recombines TRBV2 with TRBJ2-7, with D maybe TRBD2 (6 bases). Germline V gene data show CDR1 as SNHLY and CDR2 as FYNNEI. The germline V and J ends were trimmed by 0 bases and 4 bases, with 13 bases remaining between them. The CDR3 is 15 residues long.

V is TRBV15 and J is TRBJ1-2, with D possibly matching TRBD1 (5 bases). The V gene lost 2 bases and the J gene lost 0 bases, with 13 bases spanning the gap. Germline loops: CDR1 LNHNV, CDR2 YYDKDF (reference sequence). The CDR3 runs to 16 residues. The CDR3 coding sequence is TGTGCCACCAGCAGACGGGGGGTTACGGCTAACTATGGCTACACCTTC. Translation gives CATSRRGVTANYGYTF. The variable domain in full, completed from reference TRBV15 and TRBJ1-2, reads DAMVIQNPRYQVTQFGKPVTLSCSQTLNHNVMYWYQQKSSQAPKLLFHYYDKDFNNEADTPDNFQSRRPNTSFCFLDIRSPGLGDTAMYLCATSRRGVTANYGYTFGSGTRLTVV.